This entry concerns a single T cell receptor (beta chain). The target antigen is unknown. This record comes from a study of cytomegalovirus exposure and HLA in healthy donors. Study in general: Researchers found that approximately 77% of almost 400 genotyped donors fell within the Caucasian-associated ancestry cluster.

The PCR employed 60 Vbeta primers together with 13 Jbeta primers. The protocol was immunoSEQ multiplex PCR, while the TCRdb copy is restricted to in-frame clones and leaves out a portion. Of roughly 150,000 clones listed, 82% are singletons. Study outcomes and limitations: In a later analysis, a genetic analysis reported fewer productive-TCR N-insertions in an Asian-associated ancestry cluster than the cohort average.

V shed 4 bases and J shed 7 bases, with 20 bases lying between them. Germline loops: CDR1 LNHDA, CDR2 SQIVND (reference sequence). This CDR3 has 16 amino acids. The source is a girl between 10 and 17 years old in good health and CMV-seropositive. The chain joins TRBV19 to TRBJ1-5; tentative D call: TRBD1 (5 bases). Sequenced: PBMCs. CDR3 in amino acids: CASSNDQARRGQPQHF. The CDR3 coding sequence is TGTGCCAGTAGTAACGACCAGGCGCGCCGGGGGCAGCCCCAGCATTTT.